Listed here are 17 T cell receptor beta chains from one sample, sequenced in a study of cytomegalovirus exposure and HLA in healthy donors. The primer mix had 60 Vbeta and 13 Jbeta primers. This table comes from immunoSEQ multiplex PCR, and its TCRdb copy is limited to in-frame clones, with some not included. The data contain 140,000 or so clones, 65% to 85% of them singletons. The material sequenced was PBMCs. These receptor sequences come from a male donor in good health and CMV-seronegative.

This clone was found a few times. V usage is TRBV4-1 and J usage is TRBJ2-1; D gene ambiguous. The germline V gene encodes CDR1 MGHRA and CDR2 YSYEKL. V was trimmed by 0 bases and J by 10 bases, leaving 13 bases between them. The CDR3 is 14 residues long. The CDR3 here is CASSQDNVRGEQFF. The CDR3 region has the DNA TGCGCCAGCAGCCAAGATAACGTTAGAGGAGAGCAGTTCTTC.

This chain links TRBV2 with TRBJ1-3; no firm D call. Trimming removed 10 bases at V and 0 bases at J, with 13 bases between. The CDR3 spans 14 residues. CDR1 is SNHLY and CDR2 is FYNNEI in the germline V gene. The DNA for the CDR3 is TGTGCCACCTTGGTCCTACTCTCTGGAAACACCATATATTTT. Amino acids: CATLVLLSGNTIYF.

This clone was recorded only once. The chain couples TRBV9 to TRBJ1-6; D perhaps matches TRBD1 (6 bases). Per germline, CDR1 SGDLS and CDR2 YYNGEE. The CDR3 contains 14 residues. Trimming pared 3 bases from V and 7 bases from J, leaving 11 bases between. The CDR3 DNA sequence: TGTGCCAGCAGCGAGGGGGAGACAAATTCACCCCTCCACTTT. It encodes CASSEGETNSPLHF.

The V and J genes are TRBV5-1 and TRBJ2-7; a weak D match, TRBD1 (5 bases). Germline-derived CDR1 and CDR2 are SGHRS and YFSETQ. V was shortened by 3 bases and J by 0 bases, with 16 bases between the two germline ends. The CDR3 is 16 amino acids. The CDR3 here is CASSSIPKGASYEQYF. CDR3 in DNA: TGCGCCAGCAGCTCAATACCTAAAGGGGCCTCCTACGAGCAGTACTTC. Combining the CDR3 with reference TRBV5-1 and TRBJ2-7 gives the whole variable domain KAGVTQTPRYLIKTRGQQVTLSCSPISGHRSVSWYQQTPGQGLQFLFEYFSETQRNKGNFPGRFSGRQFSNSRSEMNVSTLELGDSALYLCASSSIPKGASYEQYFGPGTRLTVT.

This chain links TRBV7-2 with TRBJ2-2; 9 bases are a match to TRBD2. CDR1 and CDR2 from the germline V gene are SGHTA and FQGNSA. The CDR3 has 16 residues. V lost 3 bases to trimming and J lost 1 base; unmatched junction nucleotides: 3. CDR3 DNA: TGTGCCAGCAGCTTTGGACTAGCGATGAACACCGGGGAGCTGTTTTTT. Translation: CASSFGLAMNTGELFF.

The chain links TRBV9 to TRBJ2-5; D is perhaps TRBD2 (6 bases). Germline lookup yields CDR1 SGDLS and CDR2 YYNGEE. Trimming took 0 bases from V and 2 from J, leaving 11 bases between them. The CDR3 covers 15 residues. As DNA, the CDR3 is TGTGCCAGCAGCGTAGTAAGCGGGCCACAAGAGACCCAGTACTTC. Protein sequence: CASSVVSGPQETQYF.

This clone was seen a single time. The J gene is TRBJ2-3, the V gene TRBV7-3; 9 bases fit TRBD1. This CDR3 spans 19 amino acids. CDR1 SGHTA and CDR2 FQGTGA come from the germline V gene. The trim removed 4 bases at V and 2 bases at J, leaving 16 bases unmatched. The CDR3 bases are TGTGCCAGCAGCTCATCTGGGACAGGGAGGAGTCCCTCCACAGATACGCAGTATTTT. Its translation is CASSSSGTGRSPSTDTQYF.

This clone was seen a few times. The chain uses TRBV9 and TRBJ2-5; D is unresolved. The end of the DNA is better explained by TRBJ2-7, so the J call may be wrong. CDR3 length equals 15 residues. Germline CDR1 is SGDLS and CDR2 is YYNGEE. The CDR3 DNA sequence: TGTGCCAGCAGCGTAGCTCCGCAGGCCTCCTACGAGCAGTACTTC. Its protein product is CASSVAPQASYEQYF.

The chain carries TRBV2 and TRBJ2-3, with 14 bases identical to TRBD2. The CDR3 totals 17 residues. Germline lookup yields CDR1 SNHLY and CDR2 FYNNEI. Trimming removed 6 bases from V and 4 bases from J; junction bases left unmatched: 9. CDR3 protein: CASSEATSGGAPDTQYF. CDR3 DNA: TGTGCCAGCAGCGAGGCGACTAGCGGGGGGGCCCCAGATACGCAGTATTTT.

CDR3 protein: CASSTAVVSGNTIYF. DNA of the CDR3: TGTGCCAGTAGCACCGCGGTCGTTTCTGGAAACACCATATATTTT. The chain recombines TRBV19 with TRBJ1-3; D is ambiguous. The germline V gene has CDR1 LNHDA and CDR2 SQIVND (reference sequence). The CDR3 spans 15 residues. The ends were cut back, 6 bases at V and 1 base at J, with 13 bases in the middle.

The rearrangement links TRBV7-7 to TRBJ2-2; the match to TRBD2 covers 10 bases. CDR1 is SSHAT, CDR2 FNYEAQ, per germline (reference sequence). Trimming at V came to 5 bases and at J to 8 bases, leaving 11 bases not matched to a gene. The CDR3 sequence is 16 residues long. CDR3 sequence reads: CASSHTAVAGGGELFF. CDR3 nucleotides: TGTGCCAGCAGCCACACCGCGGTAGCGGGAGGAGGGGAGCTGTTTTTT.

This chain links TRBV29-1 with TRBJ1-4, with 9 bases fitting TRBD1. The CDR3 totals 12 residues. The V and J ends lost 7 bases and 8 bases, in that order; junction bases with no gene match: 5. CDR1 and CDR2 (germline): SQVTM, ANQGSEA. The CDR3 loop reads CSAGQGGEKLFF. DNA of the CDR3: TGCAGCGCGGGACAGGGCGGCGAAAAACTGTTTTTT. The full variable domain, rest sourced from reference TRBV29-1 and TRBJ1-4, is SAVISQKPSRDICQRGTSLTIQCQVDSQVTMMFWYRQQPGQSLTLIATANQGSEATYESGFVIDKFPISRPNLTFSTLTVSNMSPEDSSIYLCSAGQGGEKLFFGSGTQLSVL.

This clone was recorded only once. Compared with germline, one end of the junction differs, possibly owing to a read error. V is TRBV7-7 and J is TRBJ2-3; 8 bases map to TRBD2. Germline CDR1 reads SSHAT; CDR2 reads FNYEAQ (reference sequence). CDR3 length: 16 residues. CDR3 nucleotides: TGTGCTAGCAGCCCCCAAGCGGGAGCCGACACAGATACGCAGTATTTT. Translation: CASSPQAGADTDTQYF.

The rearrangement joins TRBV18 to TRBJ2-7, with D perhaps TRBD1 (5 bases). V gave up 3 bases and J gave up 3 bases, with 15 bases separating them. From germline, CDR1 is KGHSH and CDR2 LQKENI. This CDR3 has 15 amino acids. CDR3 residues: CASSPTGSAYYEQYF. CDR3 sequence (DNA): TGTGCCAGCTCACCTACAGGTTCTGCCTACTACGAGCAGTACTTC.

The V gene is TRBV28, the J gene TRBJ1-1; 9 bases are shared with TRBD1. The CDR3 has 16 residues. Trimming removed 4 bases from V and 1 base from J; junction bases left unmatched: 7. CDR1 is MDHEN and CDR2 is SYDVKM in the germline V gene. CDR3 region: CASSSFPGQGNTEAFF. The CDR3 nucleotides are TGTGCCAGCAGTTCTTTTCCGGGACAGGGGAACACTGAAGCTTTCTTT. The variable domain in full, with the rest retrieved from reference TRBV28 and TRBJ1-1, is DVKVTQSSRYLVKRTGEKVFLECVQDMDHENMFWYRQDPGLGLRLIYFSYDVKMKEKGDIPEGYSVSREKKERFSLILESASTNQTSMYLCASSSFPGQGNTEAFFGQGTRLTVV.

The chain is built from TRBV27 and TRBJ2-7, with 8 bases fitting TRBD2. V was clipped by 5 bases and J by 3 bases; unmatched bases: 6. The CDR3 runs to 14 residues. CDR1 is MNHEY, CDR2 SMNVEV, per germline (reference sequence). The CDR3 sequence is CASSPSLAVYEQYF. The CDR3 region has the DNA TGTGCCAGCAGTCCCTCACTAGCGGTCTACGAGCAGTACTTC.

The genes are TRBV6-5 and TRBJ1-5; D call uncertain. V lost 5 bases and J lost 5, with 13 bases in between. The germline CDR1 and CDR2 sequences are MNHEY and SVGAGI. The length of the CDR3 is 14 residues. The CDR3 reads CASSRGEEDQPQHF. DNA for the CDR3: TGTGCCAGCAGTCGCGGGGAGGAGGATCAGCCCCAGCATTTT.